This record covers a single T cell receptor beta chain. What it recognizes is unknown. The data stem from a study of shared clonotypes between healthy human individuals. Study outcomes and limitations: Sampling covered blood only; tissue repertoires likely differ.

Looked up from germline, CDR1 is MNHEY and CDR2 is SMNVEV (reference sequence). The CDR3 sequence is 13 residues long. With 2 bases clipped from V and 14 bases from J, the junction kept 4 bases outside the gene matches. Assay used: immunoSEQ multiplex PCR; TCRdb lists only in-frame clones, some missing. The data contain 2 million to 2.5 million clones, just over 90% of them seen just once; the ten biggest clones take up 0.39%. V is TRBV27 and J is TRBJ2-1, with 12 positions matching TRBD2. The clonotype comes from a man aged 18 to 30 in good health. Some clones in this sample may be carry-over from other donors' samples. Input material: naive CD4+ T cells from PBMCs. Noted subset: CD45RA+ positively selected. In DNA form, the CDR3 reads TGTGCCAGCAGTTTACGACTAGCGGGAGTCAAGTTCTTC. Its translation: CASSLRLAGVKFF.